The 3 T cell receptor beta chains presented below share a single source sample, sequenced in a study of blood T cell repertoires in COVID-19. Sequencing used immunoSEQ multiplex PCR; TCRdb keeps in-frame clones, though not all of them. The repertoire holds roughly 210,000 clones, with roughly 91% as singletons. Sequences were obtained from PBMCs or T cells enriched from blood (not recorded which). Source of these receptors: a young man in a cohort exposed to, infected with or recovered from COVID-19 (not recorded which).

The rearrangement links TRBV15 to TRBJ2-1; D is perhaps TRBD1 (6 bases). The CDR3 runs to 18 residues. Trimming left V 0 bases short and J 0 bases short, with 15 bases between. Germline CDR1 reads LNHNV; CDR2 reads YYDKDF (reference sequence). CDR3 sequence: CATSRDLGQPSSYNEQFF. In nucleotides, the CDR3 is TGTGCCACCAGCAGAGATCTTGGACAGCCGAGCTCCTACAATGAGCAGTTCTTC.

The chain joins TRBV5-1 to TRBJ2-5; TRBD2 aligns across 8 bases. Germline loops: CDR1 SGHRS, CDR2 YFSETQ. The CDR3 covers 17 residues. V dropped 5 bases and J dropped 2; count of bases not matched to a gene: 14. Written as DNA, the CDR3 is TGCGCCAGCAGGGGCAGCGGGAGCTCGGGGAAGCAAGAGACCCAGTACTTC. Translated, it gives CASRGSGSSGKQETQYF.

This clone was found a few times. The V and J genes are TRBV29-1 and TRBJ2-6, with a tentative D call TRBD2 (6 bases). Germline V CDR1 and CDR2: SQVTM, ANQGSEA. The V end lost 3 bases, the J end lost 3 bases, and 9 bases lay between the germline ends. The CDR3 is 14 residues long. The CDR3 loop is CSVDPGDGANVLTF. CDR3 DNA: TGCAGCGTTGATCCGGGGGATGGGGCCAACGTCCTGACTTTC.